Listed here are 30 T cell receptor beta chains from one sample, sequenced in a study of T-cell reconstitution after alpha-beta-depleted transplantation in children. Unique molecular identifiers tagged the TCRbeta library. TCRdb called the PCR reads again in MiXCR, with one record for every CDR3 protein. Seen here are 600,000 to 800,000 distinct CDR3 sequences, under 15% observed once, and the top ten hold 0.79%. Sequenced material: PBMCs, taken before TCRalphabeta/CD19-depleted stem cell transplant. These TCRs come from a girl aged 2-10 years with congenital amegakaryocytic thrombocytopenia, due to receive a stem cell transplant.

A word on this clonotype: A much bigger clone sits one base away, suggesting this may be a read error. The V and J genes are TRBV20-1 and TRBJ2-1, with 8 bases identical to TRBD2. Germline CDR1 DFQATT, CDR2 SNEGSKA (reference sequence). The CDR3 covers 10 residues. Trimming at V came to 6 bases and at J to 15 bases, leaving 7 bases not matched to a gene. The CDR3 region is CSADGRGLFF. The CDR3 nucleotides read TGCAGTGCCGACGGGAGGGGACTGTTCTTC.

The chain uses TRBV10-2 and TRBJ2-5, with 10 bases aligning to TRBD1. CDR1 WSHSY and CDR2 SAAADI come from the germline V gene. V shed 6 bases, J shed 2 bases, and the junction held 3 bases outside the gene matches. CDR3 length: 14 amino acids. CDR3 coding DNA: TGCGCCAGCAGCGAGGACAGGGGGCAAGAGACCCAGTACTTC. It is translated as CASSEDRGQETQYF.

This clonotype appeared many times. V usage is TRBV20-1 and J usage is TRBJ1-3, with no clear D. CDR1 and CDR2 from the germline V gene are DFQATT and SNEGSKA (reference sequence). The CDR3 has 14 amino acids. Trimming removed 0 bases from V and 4 bases from J, with 10 bases in between. CDR3 in DNA: TGCAGTGCTAGAGATTCCGGGAGGGGAAACACCATATATTTT. Its protein is CSARDSGRGNTIYF.

This clonotype was counted at least ten times. The V gene is TRBV27, the J gene TRBJ2-2, with a weak D call TRBD1 (5 bases). This CDR3 is 17 amino acids long. V was shortened by 3 bases and J by 0 bases, with 14 bases between the two germline ends. The V gene's germline CDR1 is MNHEY and CDR2 SMNVEV (reference sequence). CDR3 sequence: CASSFGASVPNTGELFF. CDR3 bases: TGTGCCAGCAGTTTTGGGGCAAGCGTCCCGAACACCGGGGAGCTGTTTTTT.

This clonotype was counted only a few times. The chain employs TRBV7-8 and TRBJ2-1; 8 nucleotides agree with TRBD2. The germline V gene encodes CDR1 SGHVS and CDR2 FQNEAQ. V shed 7 bases, J shed 3 bases, and the junction held 11 bases outside the gene matches. The CDR3 extends over 16 amino acids. The CDR3 region has the DNA TGTGCCAGCACTGCCGGTGGGACTAGGGACTACAATGAGCAGTTCTTC. Residues: CASTAGGTRDYNEQFF.

This clonotype was found a few times. The chain has TRBV20-1 and TRBJ2-5; D might be TRBD1 or TRBD2, each matching 5 bases. With 2 bases removed from V and 3 bases from J, the gap between germline ends came to 19 bases. This CDR3 has 16 amino acids. CDR1 is DFQATT and CDR2 is SNEGSKA in the germline V gene (reference sequence). CDR3: CSARRPPGRMEETQYF. The CDR3, as DNA: TGCAGTGCTAGAAGGCCCCCGGGACGGATGGAAGAGACCCAGTACTTC.

V gene TRBV27 combines with J gene TRBJ2-1; D gene uncertain. There are 14 residues in the CDR3. V was shortened by 6 bases and J by 3 bases, with 12 bases between the two germline ends. CDR1 is MNHEY and CDR2 is SMNVEV in the germline V gene (reference sequence). The CDR3 spells CASRDGTIYNEQFF. The CDR3 DNA follows: TGTGCCAGCAGGGACGGCACCATCTACAATGAGCAGTTCTTC.

This clonotype was counted ten times or more. This chain joins TRBV29-1 and TRBJ2-1; 8 nucleotides agree with TRBD2. J was trimmed by 4 bases and V by 6 bases; bases with no gene match: 14. This CDR3 has 16 residues. Germline loops: CDR1 SQVTM, CDR2 ANQGSEA. The DNA of the CDR3 is TGCAGCGTCGACCCTCGGGGGGGAGGAGTTTACAATGAGCAGTTCTTC. Translated: CSVDPRGGGVYNEQFF.

The table lists this clonotype with many counts. The rearrangement uses TRBV29-1 and TRBJ1-1; D may be TRBD1 (6 bases). V was trimmed by 5 bases and J by 0 bases, leaving 7 bases between them. Per the germline V gene, CDR1 is SQVTM and CDR2 is ANQGSEA. The length of the CDR3 is 12 residues. The CDR3 nucleotides are TGCAGCGTTACAGGGATGAACACTGAAGCTTTCTTT. It specifies CSVTGMNTEAFF.

This clonotype was detected only a few times. The chain employs TRBV5-1 and TRBJ2-3; 9 bases agree with TRBD2. CDR3 size: 16 residues. The germline V gene has CDR1 SGHRS and CDR2 YFSETQ. V lost 0 bases to trimming and J lost 2 bases; unmatched junction nucleotides: 4. The CDR3 reads CASSLGSGRYTDTQYF. CDR3 DNA: TGCGCCAGCAGCTTGGGGAGCGGGAGGTACACAGATACGCAGTATTTT.

The J gene is TRBJ2-3, the V gene TRBV5-1; the D gene is possibly TRBD1 (6 bases). The germline V and J ends were trimmed by 3 bases and 3 bases, with 20 bases remaining between them. The CDR3 spans 17 residues. The germline gives CDR1 SGHRS, CDR2 YFSETQ. The CDR3 DNA is TGCGCCAGCAGCTGGACATCAACAGGGTCTTGGACAGATACGCAGTATTTT. This translates into CASSWTSTGSWTDTQYF.

There are many counts of this clonotype. The gene calls are TRBV20-1 and TRBJ2-2, with D unresolved. This CDR3 has 13 amino acids. Trimming stripped 5 bases from V and 3 bases from J, with 10 bases between. CDR1 and CDR2 from the germline V gene are DFQATT and SNEGSKA (reference sequence). CDR3 sequence: CSASNSDTGELFF. As DNA, the CDR3 is TGCAGTGCTTCCAACTCGGACACCGGGGAGCTGTTTTTT.

This clonotype was picked up a small number of times. The chain carries TRBV7-3 and TRBJ2-2, with D hard to call. Germline V CDR1 and CDR2: SGHTA, FQGTGA. This CDR3 has 12 residues. V lost 2 bases to trimming and J lost 6 bases, with 4 bases between them. Written as DNA, the CDR3 is TGTGCCAGCAGCTTACATTCCGGGGAGCTGTTTTTT. This codes for CASSLHSGELFF.

This clonotype has ten or more counts. The genes are TRBV7-3 and TRBJ2-1; 13 positions agree with TRBD2. The germline gives CDR1 SGHTA, CDR2 FQGTGA. This CDR3 contains 16 residues. Trimming removed 5 bases from V and 5 bases from J; junction bases left unmatched: 6. The chain's CDR3 is CASSPQLAGGNNEQFF. DNA of the CDR3: TGTGCCAGCAGCCCACAACTAGCGGGAGGGAACAATGAGCAGTTCTTC.

The V gene is TRBV20-1, the J gene TRBJ2-3; D remains ambiguous. The CDR3 contains 15 residues. Germline CDR1 is DFQATT and CDR2 is SNEGSKA (reference sequence). V lost 8 bases and J 4 bases, leaving 22 bases between the germline ends. The CDR3 sequence: CSPKDLESSPDTQYF. CDR3 coding DNA: TGCAGTCCGAAGGACCTAGAGTCGTCGCCAGATACGCAGTATTTT.

The J gene is TRBJ2-7, the V gene TRBV11-2; maybe TRBD1 (6 bases). Germline CDR1 reads SGHAT; CDR2 reads FQNNGV. The V and J ends lost 5 bases and 5 bases respectively, with 22 bases between them. The CDR3 has 16 amino acids. CDR3 amino acids: CASSPSTDGQPHEQYF. The CDR3 coding sequence is TGTGCCAGCAGCCCCTCAACTGATGGACAGCCACACGAGCAGTACTTC.

This clonotype was recorded at least ten times. This chain links TRBV5-1 with TRBJ2-7, with 14 nucleotides matching TRBD2. CDR1 SGHRS and CDR2 YFSETQ come from the germline V gene. This CDR3 contains 15 residues. The J segment lost 3 bases and the V segment lost 5 bases, leaving 4 bases of the junction unmatched. The CDR3 region has the DNA TGCGCCAGCAGGTCGGGACTAGCGGGAGACTACGAGCAGTACTTC. Translating gives CASRSGLAGDYEQYF. The variable domain in full, completed from reference TRBV5-1 and TRBJ2-7, reads KAGVTQTPRYLIKTRGQQVTLSCSPISGHRSVSWYQQTPGQGLQFLFEYFSETQRNKGNFPGRFSGRQFSNSRSEMNVSTLELGDSALYLCASRSGLAGDYEQYFGPGTRLTVT.

In its sample, this clonotype was seen many times. V and J are TRBV9 and TRBJ2-5; no clear D gene. Trimming pared 0 bases from V and 7 bases from J, leaving 7 bases between. CDR3 size: 12 residues. Germline CDR1 SGDLS, CDR2 YYNGEE. The CDR3 loop is CASSVGSGTQYF. The CDR3 DNA reads as TGTGCCAGCAGCGTAGGGTCGGGGACCCAGTACTTC. The full variable domain, in which reference TRBV9 and TRBJ2-5 provide the parts outside the CDR3, is DSGVTQTPKHLITATGQRVTLRCSPRSGDLSVYWYQQSLDQGLQFLIQYYNGEERAKGNILERFSAQQFPDLHSELNLSSLELGDSALYFCASSVGSGTQYFGPGTRLLVL.

The chain uses TRBV20-1 and TRBJ2-7; 8 nucleotides match TRBD2. The V segment lost 6 bases and the J segment 9 bases; nucleotides outside the gene matches: 10. Looked up from germline, CDR1 is DFQATT and CDR2 is SNEGSKA (reference sequence). The CDR3 is 12 residues long. The DNA for the CDR3 is TGCAGTGCACTGTTCGGGAGGGCCGGGCAGTACTTC. Translation: CSALFGRAGQYF.

V is TRBV28 and J is TRBJ2-2; TRBD2 agrees at 10 bases. Trimming removed 7 bases from V and 6 bases from J; junction bases left unmatched: 8. Germline CDR1 and CDR2: MDHEN and SYDVKM. The CDR3 is 15 amino acids. CDR3 loop: CASTRTSGNAGELFF. The DNA for the CDR3 is TGTGCCAGCACCAGGACTAGCGGTAATGCCGGGGAGCTGTTTTTT. The full variable domain, its missing parts supplied by reference TRBV28 and TRBJ2-2, is DVKVTQSSRYLVKRTGEKVFLECVQDMDHENMFWYRQDPGLGLRLIYFSYDVKMKEKGDIPEGYSVSREKKERFSLILESASTNQTSMYLCASTRTSGNAGELFFGEGSRLTVL.

This clonotype came up many times. The V and J genes are TRBV6-1 and TRBJ1-5; D is perhaps TRBD1 (5 bases). V was trimmed by 5 bases and J by 5 bases, leaving 13 bases between them. The germline CDR1 and CDR2 sequences are MNHNS and SASEGT. The CDR3 is made up of 14 amino acids. The CDR3, as DNA: TGTGCCAGCAGTCAAACTTCACAGGATCAGCCCCAGCATTTT. This encodes CASSQTSQDQPQHF.

This clonotype was counted a few times. This chain uses TRBV7-2 with TRBJ2-7; 8 nucleotides align to TRBD1. Germline V gene lookup returns CDR1 SGHTA and CDR2 FQGNSA. CDR3 length equals 14 residues. The junction had 12 bases not matched to a gene; V was cut back by 7 bases and J by 7 bases. In DNA, the CDR3 is TGTGCCAGCATCAGGGACAGGTCGATCGGGGAGCAGTACTTC. This gives the protein CASIRDRSIGEQYF.

This clonotype has just a few counts. The CDR3 DNA reads as TGCGCCAGCAGCTTGGGACCGGACAGGGGGCGAACTGAAGCTTTCTTT. Translating gives CASSLGPDRGRTEAFF. The chain employs TRBV5-1 and TRBJ1-1; 11 nucleotides line up with TRBD1. The CDR3 has 16 residues. Germline CDR1 SGHRS, CDR2 YFSETQ. Trimming took 0 bases from V and 5 from J; bases not matched to a gene: 6. The full variable domain, its missing parts supplied by reference TRBV5-1 and TRBJ1-1, is KAGVTQTPRYLIKTRGQQVTLSCSPISGHRSVSWYQQTPGQGLQFLFEYFSETQRNKGNFPGRFSGRQFSNSRSEMNVSTLELGDSALYLCASSLGPDRGRTEAFFGQGTRLTVV.

In this sample, this clonotype turned up many times. The gene calls are TRBV20-1 and TRBJ2-5; D not certain. V was shortened by 6 bases and J by 5 bases, with 19 bases between the two germline ends. The CDR3 length is 14 residues. The V gene's germline CDR1 is DFQATT and CDR2 SNEGSKA (reference sequence). DNA for the CDR3: TGCAGTGCCATCCCGGTAAAGACTTGGGAGACCCAGTACTTC. The encoded protein is CSAIPVKTWETQYF.

V gene TRBV7-6 combines with J gene TRBJ2-5; 7 bases align to TRBD2. CDR3 length equals 16 residues. CDR1 is SGHVS, CDR2 FNYEAQ, per germline. The V gene end was trimmed by 4 bases and the J gene end by 5 bases; junction bases not matched to a gene: 13. The CDR3 DNA follows: TGTGCCAGCAGCTCAAAGGGAGCAGGGAGGGCGGAGACCCAGTACTTC. This translates into CASSSKGAGRAETQYF.

In regard to this clonotype: A read error is possible here, since a much larger clone lies one base away. This sequence joins TRBV28 and TRBJ2-1; D is unclear. There are 12 residues in the CDR3. Between the trimmed V and J ends, which lost 4 bases and 12 bases, there was a span of 13 bases. From germline, CDR1 is MDHEN and CDR2 SYDVKM. CDR3 protein: CASSSVLIVQFF. The CDR3 bases are TGTGCCAGCAGTTCCGTCCTCATTGTGCAGTTCTTC.

The chain carries TRBV28 and TRBJ2-6; no reliable D call. The V and J ends lost 4 bases and 2 bases respectively, with 12 bases between them. CDR1 and CDR2 from the germline V gene are MDHEN and SYDVKM. The CDR3 is made up of 16 amino acids. DNA for the CDR3: TGTGCCAGCAGTTCCGCAAGGGAAGCTGGGGCCAACGTCCTGACTTTC. Translating it yields CASSSAREAGANVLTF.

The table lists this clonotype with many counts. The gene calls are TRBV12-3 or TRBV12-4 and TRBJ2-4, with D perhaps TRBD2 (6 bases). There are 15 residues in the CDR3. V lost 7 bases and J lost 1, with 14 bases in between. CDR3 protein: CASTKRGLAKNIQYF. DNA of the CDR3: TGTGCCAGCACCAAACGGGGGTTGGCCAAAAACATTCAGTACTTC.

The rearrangement joins TRBV29-1 to TRBJ2-1, with 14 nucleotides matching TRBD2. V gave up 6 bases and J gave up 8 bases; unmatched junction bases: 6. Germline assignment: CDR1 SQVTM and CDR2 ANQGSEA. The CDR3 sequence is 14 residues long. CDR3: CSVETSGRVDEQFF. The DNA of the CDR3 is TGCAGCGTCGAGACTAGCGGGAGGGTGGATGAGCAGTTCTTC.

This clonotype was detected ten times or more. The chain is built from TRBV5-5 and TRBJ2-5; D is undetermined. This CDR3 spans 14 amino acids. Germline V gives CDR1 SGHKS, CDR2 YYEKEE (reference sequence). V was trimmed by 5 bases and J by 5 bases, leaving 16 bases between them. CDR3 DNA: TGTGCCAGCAGAAAGGACGGTCTTGGCGAGACCCAGTACTTC. Translating it yields CASRKDGLGETQYF.